A selection of T cell receptor beta chains follows, all from one sample in a study of graft-versus-host responses after intestinal transplantation. Data came from immunoSEQ multiplex PCR; TCRdb stores just in-frame clones and leaves some out. There are under 55,000 clones in the sample; 91% occur only once, and 4% to 4.5% lies in the top ten. Specimen: PBMCs, collected 524 days after transplant. The receptor source for this set is a human patient who received an intestinal transplant, so some T cells may come from the graft donor. Both conserved end residues are part of each CDR3. The D gene is left open where the match is weak. A clone size is listed for some rows: how often the clone was seen (once, few, many), or a class if it is expanded.

>TRBV19|.|TRBJ1-5|.
CASTYRVAQPQHF
TGTGCCAGTACTTACAGGGTCGCTCAGCCCCAGCATTTT
>TRBV4-3|.|TRBJ1-1|.
CASSPNRGLNTEAFF
TGCGCCAGCAGCCCAAACCGGGGTCTGAACACTGAAGCTTTCTTT
>TRBV28|.|TRBJ1-3|TRBD1
CASSRDSRNTIYF
TGTGCCAGCTCCCGGGACAGTAGAAACACCATATATTTT
>TRBV29-1|.|TRBJ2-1|TRBD2
CSVALHGLAGGRDEQFF
TGCAGCGTCGCCCTCCACGGACTAGCGGGAGGGCGGGATGAGCAGTTCTTC
>TRBV28|.|TRBJ2-7|.
CASSSQDVTYEQYF
TGTGCCAGCAGTTCCCAGGACGTTACCTACGAGCAGTACTTC
>TRBV15|.|TRBJ2-7|TRBD1
CATQERTGGSYEQYF
TGTGCCACCCAAGAGAGGACAGGGGGCTCCTACGAGCAGTACTTC
>TRBV19|few|TRBJ1-1|.
CASTQGQLNTEAFF
TGTGCCAGTACCCAAGGGCAGCTGAACACTGAAGCTTTCTTT
>TRBV4-1|.|TRBJ2-3|.
CASSQVSTDTQYF
TGCGCCAGCAGCCAAGTGAGCACAGATACGCAGTATTTT
>TRBV28|.|TRBJ2-4|.
CASSFPGDIQYF
TGTGCCAGCAGTTTCCCGGGGGACATTCAGTACTTC
>TRBV2|.|TRBJ2-3|TRBD2
CASRGLAGTDTQYF
TGTGCCAGCCGGGGACTAGCGGGCACAGATACGCAGTATTTT
>TRBV5-6|.|TRBJ2-7|.
CASSLTAGSPHEQYF
TGTGCCAGCAGCCTTACAGCTGGGAGCCCCCACGAGCAGTACTTC
>TRBV5-1|.|TRBJ2-5|TRBD1
CASSGGQGAVETQYF
TGCGCCAGCAGCGGAGGACAGGGGGCCGTCGAGACCCAGTACTTC
>TRBV11-2|.|TRBJ2-1|TRBD2
CASSGSGRFYNEQFF
TGTGCCAGCAGCGGTAGCGGGAGGTTCTACAATGAGCAGTTCTTC
>TRBV13|.|TRBJ2-1|TRBD2
CASSSGLERSLNNEQFF
TGTGCCAGCAGCTCCGGACTAGAACGAAGTCTTAACAATGAGCAGTTCTTC
>TRBV6-5|.|TRBJ1-6|.
CASNPRRINSPLHF
TGTGCCAGCAACCCCAGGCGCATCAATTCACCCCTCCACTTT
>TRBV9|.|TRBJ2-3|TRBD1
CASSVMTGVDTQYF
TGTGCCAGCAGCGTTATGACAGGGGTAGATACGCAGTATTTT
>TRBV27|.|TRBJ2-7|TRBD1
CASSPQRDSSYEQYF
TGTGCCAGCAGTCCTCAGAGGGACAGTAGCTACGAGCAGTACTTC
>TRBV11-3|.|TRBJ1-5|.
CASSLRQENQPQHF
TGTGCCAGCAGCTTAAGACAGGAGAATCAGCCCCAGCATTTT
>TRBV23-1|.|TRBJ2-7|TRBD1
CASRPGQVWGEQYF
TGCGCCAGCAGACCGGGACAGGTGTGGGGGGAGCAGTACTTC
>TRBV2|.|TRBJ2-7|.
CASSEDSGYYEQYF
TGTGCCAGCAGTGAAGACAGCGGGTACTACGAGCAGTACTTC
>TRBV6-1|.|TRBJ2-1|TRBD2
CASSVGLAGGGEQFF
TGTGCCAGCAGCGTGGGACTAGCGGGAGGAGGAGAGCAGTTCTTC
>TRBV19|.|TRBJ2-1|.
CASRLAGLAGEQFF
TGTGCCAGTAGACTCGCGGGGCTTGCCGGTGAGCAGTTCTTC
>TRBV29-1|.|TRBJ2-3|TRBD1
CSVEGDRSQFFTDTQYF
TGCAGCGTTGAGGGGGACAGGTCCCAATTTTTCACAGATACGCAGTATTTT
>TRBV27|.|TRBJ2-2|.
CASSLYPPVQEENTGELFF
TGTGCCAGCAGTTTATATCCCCCGGTGCAGGAGGAGAACACCGGGGAGCTGTTTTTT
>TRBV5-1|.|TRBJ2-3|TRBD1
CASSGGQGIADTQYF
TGCGCCAGCAGCGGGGGACAGGGCATCGCAGATACGCAGTATTTT
>TRBV29-1|few|TRBJ1-1|.
CSVEWDTEAFF
TGCAGCGTTGAGTGGGATACTGAAGCTTTCTTT
>TRBV12-1|.|TRBJ2-1|.
CASSPRSTSGHNEQFF
TGTGCCAGCAGCCCCCGATCGACTAGCGGGCACAATGAGCAGTTCTTC
>TRBV28|.|TRBJ1-3|TRBD1
CASSVGQGVLVSGNTIYF
TGTGCCAGCAGTGTCGGACAGGGGGTTTTAGTTTCTGGAAACACCATATATTTT
>TRBV11-2|.|TRBJ2-7|TRBD1
CASSLGQGGEQYF
TGTGCCAGCAGCTTGGGACAGGGAGGCGAGCAGTACTTC
>TRBV19|.|TRBJ2-2|.
CASRYRATGELFF
TGTGCCAGTAGATACAGGGCCACCGGGGAGCTGTTTTTT
>TRBV7-9|.|TRBJ1-1|TRBD1
CASSLGDRGRVNTEAFF
TGTGCCAGCAGCTTAGGCGACAGGGGACGGGTGAACACTGAAGCTTTCTTT
>TRBV5-6|.|TRBJ2-1|.
CASSLPGARQRSSYNEQFF
TGTGCCAGCAGCTTGCCGGGGGCCCGACAGAGAAGCTCCTACAATGAGCAGTTCTTC
>TRBV7-9|.|TRBJ2-1|TRBD2
CASRATTSVRNEQFF
TGTGCCAGCAGGGCGACAACTAGCGTACGTAATGAGCAGTTCTTC
>TRBV28|.|TRBJ1-1|.
CASSYLYRAQRGNTEAFF
TGTGCCAGCAGTTACCTTTACAGGGCCCAAAGGGGGAACACTGAAGCTTTCTTT
>TRBV28|once|TRBJ1-2|.
CASSRTASGGYTF
TGTGCCAGCAGTCGGACAGCCTCCGGTGGCTACACCTTC
>TRBV28|.|TRBJ1-1|.
CASSTTLVAFF
TGTGCCAGCAGCACTACTCTTGTAGCTTTCTTT
>TRBV9|.|TRBJ2-2|.
CASSPRQQNTGELFF
TGTGCCAGCAGCCCCCGACAGCAGAACACCGGGGAGCTGTTTTTT
>TRBV30|.|TRBJ2-3|TRBD1
CAWDRDRGRPDTQYF
TGTGCCTGGGACCGGGACAGGGGGCGTCCAGATACGCAGTATTTT
>TRBV9|.|TRBJ1-1|TRBD1
CASSYRGTGDTEAFF
TGTGCCAGCAGCTATAGGGGGACAGGGGACACTGAAGCTTTCTTT
>TRBV6-5|.|TRBJ2-7|.
CASSPGQLLTYEQYF
TGTGCCAGTTCCCCTGGACAGTTATTAACCTACGAGCAGTACTTC
>TRBV29-1|.|TRBJ1-6|.
CSVGDHRDSPLHF
TGCAGCGTAGGGGACCATAGAGACTCACCCCTCCACTTT
>TRBV5-1|.|TRBJ2-3|.
CASSRTGNTDTQYF
TGCGCCAGCAGCCGCACAGGGAACACAGATACGCAGTATTTT